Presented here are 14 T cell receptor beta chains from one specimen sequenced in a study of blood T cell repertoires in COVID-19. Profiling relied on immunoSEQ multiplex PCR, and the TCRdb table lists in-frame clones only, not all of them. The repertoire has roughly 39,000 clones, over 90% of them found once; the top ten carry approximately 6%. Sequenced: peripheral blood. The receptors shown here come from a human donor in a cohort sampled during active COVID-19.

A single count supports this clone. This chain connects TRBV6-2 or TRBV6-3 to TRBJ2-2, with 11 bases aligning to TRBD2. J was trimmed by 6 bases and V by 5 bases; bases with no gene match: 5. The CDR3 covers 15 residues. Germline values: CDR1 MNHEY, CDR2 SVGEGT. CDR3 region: CASSKLAGVPGELFF. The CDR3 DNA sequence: TGTGCCAGCAGTAAACTAGCGGGGGTGCCCGGGGAGCTGTTTTTT.

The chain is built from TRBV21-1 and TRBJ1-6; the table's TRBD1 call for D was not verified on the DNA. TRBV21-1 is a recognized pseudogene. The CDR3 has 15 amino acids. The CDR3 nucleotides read TGTGCCAGCAGCAAGAGGACAGAGGTTTTGGCACCCCTCCACTTT. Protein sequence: CASSKRTEVLAPLHF.

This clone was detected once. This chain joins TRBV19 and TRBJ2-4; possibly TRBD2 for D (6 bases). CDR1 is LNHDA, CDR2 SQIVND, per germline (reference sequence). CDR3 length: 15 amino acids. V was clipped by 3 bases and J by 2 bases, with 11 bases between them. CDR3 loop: CASSIGGAPKNIQYF. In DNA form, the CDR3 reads TGTGCCAGTAGTATTGGCGGGGCCCCCAAAAACATTCAGTACTTC.

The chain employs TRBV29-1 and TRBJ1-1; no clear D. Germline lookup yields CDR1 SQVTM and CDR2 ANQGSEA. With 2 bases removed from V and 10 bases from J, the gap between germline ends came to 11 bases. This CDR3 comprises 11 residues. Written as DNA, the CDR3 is TGCAGCGTTGAACTATTGATTGGAGCTTTCTTT. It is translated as CSVELLIGAFF. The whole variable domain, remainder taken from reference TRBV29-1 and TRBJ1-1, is SAVISQKPSRDICQRGTSLTIQCQVDSQVTMMFWYRQQPGQSLTLIATANQGSEATYESGFVIDKFPISRPNLTFSTLTVSNMSPEDSSIYLCSVELLIGAFFGQGTRLTVV.

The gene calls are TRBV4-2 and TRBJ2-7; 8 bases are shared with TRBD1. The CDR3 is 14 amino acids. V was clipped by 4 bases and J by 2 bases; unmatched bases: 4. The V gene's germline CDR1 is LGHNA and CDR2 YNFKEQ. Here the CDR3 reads CASSPPTGAYEQYF. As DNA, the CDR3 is TGTGCCAGCAGCCCGCCGACAGGGGCCTACGAGCAGTACTTC.

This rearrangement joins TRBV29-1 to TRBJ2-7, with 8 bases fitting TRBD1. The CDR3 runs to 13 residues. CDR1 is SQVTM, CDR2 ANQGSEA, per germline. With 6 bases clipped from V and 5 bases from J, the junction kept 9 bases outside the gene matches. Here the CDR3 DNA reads TGCAGCGTCGGAGGGGACAGGTGGGACGAGCAGTACTTC. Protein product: CSVGGDRWDEQYF.

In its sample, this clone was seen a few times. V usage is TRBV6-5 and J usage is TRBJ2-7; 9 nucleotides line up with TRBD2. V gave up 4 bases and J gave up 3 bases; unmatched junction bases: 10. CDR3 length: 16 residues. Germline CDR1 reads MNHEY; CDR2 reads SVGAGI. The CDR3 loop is CASSWSSGRIHYEQYF. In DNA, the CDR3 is TGTGCCAGCAGTTGGAGTAGCGGGAGAATCCACTACGAGCAGTACTTC.

This CDR3 is CASSRQGATEAFF. CDR3 in DNA: TGTGCCAGTAGTCGACAGGGGGCCACTGAAGCTTTCTTT. The chain is built from TRBV19 and TRBJ1-1, with TRBD1 matching 10 bases. This CDR3 contains 13 residues. With 5 bases clipped from V and 4 bases from J, the junction kept 1 base outside the gene matches. Germline V lookup: CDR1 LNHDA, CDR2 SQIVND (reference sequence).

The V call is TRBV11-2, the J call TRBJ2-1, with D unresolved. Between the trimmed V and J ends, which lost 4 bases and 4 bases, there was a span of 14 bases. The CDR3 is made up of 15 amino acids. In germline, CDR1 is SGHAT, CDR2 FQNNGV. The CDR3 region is CASSSWARQYNEQFF. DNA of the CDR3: TGTGCCAGCAGCTCCTGGGCCCGGCAGTACAATGAGCAGTTCTTC.

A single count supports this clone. The CDR3 sequence: CASSQQVTEAFF. The DNA for the CDR3 is TGTGCCAGCAGTCAACAGGTGACTGAAGCTTTCTTT. The chain has TRBV28 and TRBJ1-1; maybe TRBD1 (5 bases). Germline V lookup: CDR1 MDHEN, CDR2 SYDVKM. CDR3 length: 12 residues. V was clipped by 5 bases and J by 5 bases, with 9 bases between them.

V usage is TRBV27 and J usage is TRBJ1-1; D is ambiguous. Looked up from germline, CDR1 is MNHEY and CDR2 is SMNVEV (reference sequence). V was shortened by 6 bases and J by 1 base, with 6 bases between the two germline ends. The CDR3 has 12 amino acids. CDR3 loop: CASSRWNTEAFF. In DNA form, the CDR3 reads TGTGCCAGCAGCAGATGGAACACTGAAGCTTTCTTT.

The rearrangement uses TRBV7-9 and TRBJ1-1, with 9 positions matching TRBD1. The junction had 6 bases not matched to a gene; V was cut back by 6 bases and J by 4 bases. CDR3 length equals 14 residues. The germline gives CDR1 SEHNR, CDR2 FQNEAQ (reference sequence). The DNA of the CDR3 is TGTGCCAGCAGGCGGGGACAGGGAGGCACTGAAGCTTTCTTT. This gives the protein CASRRGQGGTEAFF. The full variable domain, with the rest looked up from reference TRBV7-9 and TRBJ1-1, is DTGVSQNPRHKITKRGQNVTFRCDPISEHNRLYWYRQTLGQGPEFLTYFQNEAQLEKSRLLSDRFSAERPKGSFSTLEIQRTEQGDSAMYLCASRRGQGGTEAFFGQGTRLTVV.

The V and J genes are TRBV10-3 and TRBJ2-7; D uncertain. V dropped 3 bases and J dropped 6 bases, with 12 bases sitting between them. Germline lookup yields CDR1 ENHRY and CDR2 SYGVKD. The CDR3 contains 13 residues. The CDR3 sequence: CAISDVLSSEQYF. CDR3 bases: TGTGCCATCAGTGACGTCTTGAGCTCCGAGCAGTACTTC.

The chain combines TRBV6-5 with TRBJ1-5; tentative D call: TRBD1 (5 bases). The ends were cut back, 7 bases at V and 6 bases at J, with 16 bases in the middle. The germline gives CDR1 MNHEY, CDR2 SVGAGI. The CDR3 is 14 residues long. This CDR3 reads CASTPGGSVQPQHF. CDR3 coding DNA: TGTGCCAGCACCCCGGGGGGGTCCGTTCAGCCCCAGCATTTT.